This T cell receptor (beta chain) originates from a study of immune cell composition in non-small cell lung cancer. Across the whole study: Tumours were mainly lung adenocarcinoma or squamous cell carcinoma.

On this clone: The target antigen is unknown.

Produced via immunoSEQ multiplex PCR; TCRdb's table is partial and in-frame only. Among 6,000 to 8,500 clones listed, 67% were seen once. Normal lung was taken at the farthest possible site, at least 3 cm from tumour. Study-wide findings and caveats: No significant correlation existed between pack-years smoked and tumour clonality. Adenocarcinomas with higher top tumour-associated clone frequency had more reactive TILs.

The material sequenced was non-adjacent lung tissue. The receptor was isolated from a human donor with non-small cell lung cancer.

Here the CDR3 reads CASSIWTGPNYGYTF. CDR3 coding DNA: TGTGCCAGCAGCATATGGACAGGCCCTAACTATGGCTACACCTTC. J is TRBJ1-2 and V is TRBV7-9, with 7 bases identical to TRBD1. The CDR3 consists of 15 residues. Germline trimming cut 5 bases from V and 0 bases from J; bases unmatched to any gene: 6. Germline CDR1 and CDR2: SEHNR and FQNEAQ (reference sequence).